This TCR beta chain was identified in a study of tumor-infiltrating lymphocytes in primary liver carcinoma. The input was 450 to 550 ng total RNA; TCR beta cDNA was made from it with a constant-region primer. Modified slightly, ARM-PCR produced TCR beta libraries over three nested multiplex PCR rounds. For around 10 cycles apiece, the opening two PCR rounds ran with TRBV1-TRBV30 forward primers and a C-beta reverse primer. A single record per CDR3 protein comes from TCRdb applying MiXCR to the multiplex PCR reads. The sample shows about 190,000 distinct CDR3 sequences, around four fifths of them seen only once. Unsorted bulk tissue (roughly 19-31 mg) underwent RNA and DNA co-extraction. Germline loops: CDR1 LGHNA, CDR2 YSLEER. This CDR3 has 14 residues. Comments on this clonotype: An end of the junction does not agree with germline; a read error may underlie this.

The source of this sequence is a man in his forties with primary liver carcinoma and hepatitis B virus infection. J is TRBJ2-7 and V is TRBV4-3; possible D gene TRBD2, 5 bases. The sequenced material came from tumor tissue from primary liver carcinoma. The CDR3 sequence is CASIQSGESYEQYF. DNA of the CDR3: TGCGCCAGCATCCAAAGTGGGGAGTCCTACGAGCAGTACTTC.